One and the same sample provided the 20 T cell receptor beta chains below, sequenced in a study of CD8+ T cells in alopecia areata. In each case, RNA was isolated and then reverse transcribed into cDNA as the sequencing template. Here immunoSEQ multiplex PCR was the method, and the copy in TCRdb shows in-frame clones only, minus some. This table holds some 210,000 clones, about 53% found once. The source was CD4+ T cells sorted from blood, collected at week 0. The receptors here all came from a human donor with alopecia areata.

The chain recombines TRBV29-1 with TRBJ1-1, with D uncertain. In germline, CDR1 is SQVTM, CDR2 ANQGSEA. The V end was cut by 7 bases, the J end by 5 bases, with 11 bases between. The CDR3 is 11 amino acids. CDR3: CSASPGTEAFF. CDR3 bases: TGCAGCGCTTCACCGGGAACTGAAGCTTTCTTT.

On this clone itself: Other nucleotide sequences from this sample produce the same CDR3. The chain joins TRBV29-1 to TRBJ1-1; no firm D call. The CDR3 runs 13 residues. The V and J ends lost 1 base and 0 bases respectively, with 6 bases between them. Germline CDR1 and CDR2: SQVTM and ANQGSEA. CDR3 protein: CSVEGRLNTEAFF. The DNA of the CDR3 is TGCAGCGTTGAAGGGCGACTGAACACTGAAGCTTTCTTT.

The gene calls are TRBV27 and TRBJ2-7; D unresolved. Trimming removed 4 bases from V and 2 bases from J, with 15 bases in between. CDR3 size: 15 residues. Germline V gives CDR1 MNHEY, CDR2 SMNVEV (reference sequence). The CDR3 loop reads CASSSTGSEPYEQYF. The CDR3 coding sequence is TGTGCCAGCAGTTCGACGGGCAGTGAACCCTACGAGCAGTACTTC.

The CDR3 nucleotides are TGTGCCTGGAGTGTCCTCGGGGCGGGGCCTAACAATGAGCAGTTCTTC. It codes for CAWSVLGAGPNNEQFF. V and J are TRBV30 and TRBJ2-1, with D possibly matching TRBD2 (6 bases). Looked up from germline, CDR1 is GTSNPN and CDR2 is SVGIG (reference sequence). Trimming cost V 0 bases and J 5 bases, with 17 bases left between them. This CDR3 is 16 amino acids long.

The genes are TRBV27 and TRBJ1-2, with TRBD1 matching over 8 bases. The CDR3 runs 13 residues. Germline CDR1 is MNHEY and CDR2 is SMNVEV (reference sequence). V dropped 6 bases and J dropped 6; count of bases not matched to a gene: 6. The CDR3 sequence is CASRRDRGDGYTF. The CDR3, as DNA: TGTGCCAGCAGACGAGACAGGGGCGATGGCTACACCTTC.

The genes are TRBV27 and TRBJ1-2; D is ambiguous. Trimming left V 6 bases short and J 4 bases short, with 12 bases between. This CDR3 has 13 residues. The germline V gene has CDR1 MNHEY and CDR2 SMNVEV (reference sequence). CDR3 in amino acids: CASRGFPGYGYTF. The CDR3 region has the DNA TGTGCCAGCAGGGGATTTCCAGGCTATGGCTACACCTTC.

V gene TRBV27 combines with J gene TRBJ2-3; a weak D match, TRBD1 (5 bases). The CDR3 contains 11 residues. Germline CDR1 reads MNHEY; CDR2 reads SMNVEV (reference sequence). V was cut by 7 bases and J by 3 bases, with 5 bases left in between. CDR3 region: CASTGTDTQYF. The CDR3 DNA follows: TGTGCCAGCACAGGGACAGATACGCAGTATTTT.

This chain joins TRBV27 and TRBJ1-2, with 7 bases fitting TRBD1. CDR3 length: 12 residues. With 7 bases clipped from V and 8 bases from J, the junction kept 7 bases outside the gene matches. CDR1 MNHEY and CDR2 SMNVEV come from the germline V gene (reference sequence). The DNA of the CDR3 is TGTGCCAGCAATAGACAGGGTAGCGGCTACACCTTC. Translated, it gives CASNRQGSGYTF.

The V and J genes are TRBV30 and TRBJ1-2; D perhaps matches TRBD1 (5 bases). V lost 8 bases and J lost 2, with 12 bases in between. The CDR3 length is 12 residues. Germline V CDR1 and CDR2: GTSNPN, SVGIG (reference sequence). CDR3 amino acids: CAGKAGNYGYTF. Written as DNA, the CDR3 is TGTGCCGGAAAAGCAGGGAACTATGGCTACACCTTC.

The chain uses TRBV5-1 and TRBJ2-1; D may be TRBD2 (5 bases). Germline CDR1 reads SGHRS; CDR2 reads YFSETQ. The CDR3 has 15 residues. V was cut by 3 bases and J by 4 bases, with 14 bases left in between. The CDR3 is CASSSGRGLYNEQFF. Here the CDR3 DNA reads TGCGCCAGCAGCTCCGGCAGAGGGTTATACAATGAGCAGTTCTTC. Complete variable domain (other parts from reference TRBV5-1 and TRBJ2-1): KAGVTQTPRYLIKTRGQQVTLSCSPISGHRSVSWYQQTPGQGLQFLFEYFSETQRNKGNFPGRFSGRQFSNSRSEMNVSTLELGDSALYLCASSSGRGLYNEQFFGPGTRLTVL.

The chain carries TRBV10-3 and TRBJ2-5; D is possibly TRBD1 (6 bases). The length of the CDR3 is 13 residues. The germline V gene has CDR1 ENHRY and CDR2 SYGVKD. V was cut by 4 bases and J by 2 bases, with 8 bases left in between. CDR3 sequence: CAISGTAQETQYF. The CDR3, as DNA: TGTGCCATCAGTGGGACAGCTCAAGAGACCCAGTACTTC.

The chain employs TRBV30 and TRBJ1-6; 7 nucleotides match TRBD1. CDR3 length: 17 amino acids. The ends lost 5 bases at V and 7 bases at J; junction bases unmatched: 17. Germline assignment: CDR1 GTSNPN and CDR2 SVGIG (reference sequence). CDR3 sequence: CAWANDRASFSNSPLHF. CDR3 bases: TGTGCCTGGGCAAACGACAGGGCATCTTTTTCGAATTCACCCCTCCACTTT.

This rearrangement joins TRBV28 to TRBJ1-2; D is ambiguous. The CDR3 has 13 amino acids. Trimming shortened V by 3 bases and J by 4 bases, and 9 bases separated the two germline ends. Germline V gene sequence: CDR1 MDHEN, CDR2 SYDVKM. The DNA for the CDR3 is TGTGCCAGCAGTTTCAAGTACGCCTATGGCTACACCTTC. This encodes CASSFKYAYGYTF.

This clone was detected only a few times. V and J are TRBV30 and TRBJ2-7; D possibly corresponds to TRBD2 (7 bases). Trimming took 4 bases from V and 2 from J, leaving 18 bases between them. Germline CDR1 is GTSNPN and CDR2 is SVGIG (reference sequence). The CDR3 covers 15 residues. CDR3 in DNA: TGTGCCTGGACCAAAAAACAGGGACTACCCTACGAGCAGTACTTC. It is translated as CAWTKKQGLPYEQYF. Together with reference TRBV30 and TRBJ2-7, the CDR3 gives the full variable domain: SQTIHQWPATLVQPVGSPLSLECTVEGTSNPNLYWYRQAAGRGLQLLFYSVGIGQISSEVPQNLSASRPQDRQFILSSKKLLLSDSGFYLCAWTKKQGLPYEQYFGPGTRLTVT.

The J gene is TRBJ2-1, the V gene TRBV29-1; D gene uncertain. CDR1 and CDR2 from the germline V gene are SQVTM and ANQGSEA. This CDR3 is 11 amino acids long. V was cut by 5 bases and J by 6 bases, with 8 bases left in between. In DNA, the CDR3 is TGCAGCGTTAGGGAACTCAATGAGCAGTTCTTC. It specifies CSVRELNEQFF.

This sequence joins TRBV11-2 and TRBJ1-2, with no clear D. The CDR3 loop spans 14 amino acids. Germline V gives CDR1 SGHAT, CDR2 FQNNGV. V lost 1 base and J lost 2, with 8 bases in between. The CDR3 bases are TGTGCCAGCAGCTTAGTCGGCAGAAACTATGGCTACACCTTC. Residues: CASSLVGRNYGYTF.

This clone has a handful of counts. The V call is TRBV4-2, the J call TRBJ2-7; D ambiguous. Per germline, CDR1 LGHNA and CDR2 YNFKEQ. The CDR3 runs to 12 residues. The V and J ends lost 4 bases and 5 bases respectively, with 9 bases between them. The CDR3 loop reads CASSLTRNEQYF. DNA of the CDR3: TGTGCCAGCAGCCTGACTCGCAACGAGCAGTACTTC.

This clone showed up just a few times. The CDR3 coding sequence is TGTGCCTGGAGTTCTAAATCGCCAGCGGAAGAGCAGTATTTT. As protein: CAWSSKSPAEEQYF. V is TRBV30 and J is TRBJ2-3, with a weak D call TRBD2 (5 bases). Germline V gene lookup returns CDR1 GTSNPN and CDR2 SVGIG (reference sequence). V was cut by 2 bases and J by 11 bases, with 20 bases left in between. The CDR3 length is 14 residues.

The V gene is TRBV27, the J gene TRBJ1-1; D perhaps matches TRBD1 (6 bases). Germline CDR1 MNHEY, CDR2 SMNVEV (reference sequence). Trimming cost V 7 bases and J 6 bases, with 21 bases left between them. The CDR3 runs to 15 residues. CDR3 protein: CASIPQGRAVSEAFF. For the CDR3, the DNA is TGTGCCAGCATCCCACAGGGTCGAGCGGTGTCTGAAGCTTTCTTT.

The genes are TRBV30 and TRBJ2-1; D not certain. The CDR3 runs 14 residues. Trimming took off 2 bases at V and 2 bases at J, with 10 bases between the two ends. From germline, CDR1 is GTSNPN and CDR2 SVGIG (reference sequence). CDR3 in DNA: TGTGCCTGGAGTCGGGTACGGCCCTACAATGAGCAGTTCTTC. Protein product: CAWSRVRPYNEQFF.